This TCR beta chain was documented in a study of T-cell reconstitution after alpha-beta-depleted transplantation in children. Worth noting for this clonotype: Its antigen is unidentified.

Study outcomes and limitations: Certain patients had high TCRbeta diversity at day 60, and it came from recipient T cells and thymic progenitors that survived. Expanded graft clones, several hundred of them, were reportedly the source of alpha-beta T cells about two months after transplant. One year post-transplant, T-cell counts and diversity were largely derived from T cells produced anew.

Unique molecular identifiers were built into the TCRbeta library. TCRdb reprocessed the PCR reads via MiXCR and lists one record per CDR3 protein. The sample holds about 300,000 distinct CDR3 sequences, over 7% seen once. This clonotype was obtained from a female patient between 2 and 15 years old who had a stem cell transplant for Fanconi anemia, so the T cells may come from the graft donor. The material was peripheral blood, obtained 360 days after TCRalphabeta/CD19-depleted stem cell transplant.

CDR3 residues: CASSMKRGVTDTQYF. CDR3 bases: TGTGCCAGTAGTATGAAGCGGGGGGTCACAGATACGCAGTATTTT. V and J are TRBV19 and TRBJ2-3; 9 positions match TRBD2. Unmatched junction bases numbered 3, after V lost 3 bases and J lost 2 bases. This CDR3 is built from 15 residues. Germline V CDR1 and CDR2: LNHDA, SQIVND (reference sequence).